These 17 T cell receptor beta chains came from one sample sequenced in a study of cytomegalovirus exposure and HLA in healthy donors. The primer mix had 60 Vbeta and 13 Jbeta primers. Method: immunoSEQ multiplex PCR; TCRdb's copy keeps in-frame clones and lacks some. The sample has approximately 120,000 clones, and its top ten clones hold around 2.2%. Sequencing used PBMCs. Source of these receptors: a man aged 40-49 years in good health and CMV-seronegative.

As regards this clone: Other DNA sequences within the sample encode an identical CDR3. This chain links TRBV5-1 with TRBJ2-7; 11 nucleotides match TRBD1. V was pared by 5 bases and J by 3 bases, with 16 bases of the junction left unmatched. Germline loops: CDR1 SGHRS, CDR2 YFSETQ. This CDR3 contains 18 residues. The CDR3 nucleotides are TGCGCCAGCAGACCGGACAGGGGGCGGCCAGCGGGAAGCTACGAGCAGTACTTC. Translation: CASRPDRGRPAGSYEQYF.

Of note for this clone: Other nucleotide sequences in the sample specify the same CDR3. This rearrangement joins TRBV5-6 to TRBJ2-3; 9 nucleotides agree with TRBD1. With V trimmed by 4 bases and J by 0 bases, 6 bases remained unmatched. CDR1 is SGHDT, CDR2 YYEEEE, per germline. This CDR3 has 16 amino acids. The CDR3 is CASSSDRGWSTDTQYF. The DNA for the CDR3 is TGTGCCAGCAGCAGCGACAGGGGGTGGAGCACAGATACGCAGTATTTT. Together with reference TRBV5-6 and TRBJ2-3, the CDR3 gives the full variable domain: DAGVTQSPTHLIKTRGQQVTLRCSPKSGHDTVSWYQQALGQGPQFIFQYYEEEERQRGNFPDRFSGHQFPNYSSELNVNALLLGDSALYLCASSSDRGWSTDTQYFGPGTRLTVL.

V is TRBV15 and J is TRBJ2-5, with a weak D call TRBD1 (6 bases). From germline, CDR1 is LNHNV and CDR2 YYDKDF (reference sequence). V lost 5 bases, J lost 5 bases, and 21 bases lay in between. The CDR3 extends over 16 amino acids. CDR3 sequence reads: CATSGISQGRGETQYF. The CDR3 DNA reads TGTGCCACCAGCGGGATTTCTCAGGGGAGAGGGGAGACCCAGTACTTC.

The CDR3 loop reads CASSEGYRGYGNQPQHF. The CDR3 nucleotides read TGTGCCAGCAGTGAAGGGTACAGGGGGTACGGCAATCAGCCCCAGCATTTT. This chain uses TRBV6-1 with TRBJ1-5; 8 bases line up with TRBD1. V lost 1 base to trimming and J lost 2 bases; unmatched junction nucleotides: 7. The V gene's germline CDR1 is MNHNS and CDR2 SASEGT. The CDR3 consists of 17 residues.

This rearrangement joins TRBV28 to TRBJ1-2; TRBD1 matches 9 bases. The length of the CDR3 is 17 residues. Per germline, CDR1 MDHEN and CDR2 SYDVKM. The V gene end was trimmed by 6 bases and the J gene end by 3 bases; junction bases not matched to a gene: 14. The CDR3 region is CASSLLLRTGVDYGYTF. DNA for the CDR3: TGTGCCAGCAGCCTCCTCCTTCGGACAGGGGTGGACTATGGCTACACCTTC.

V and J are TRBV7-9 and TRBJ2-5; 10 positions agree with TRBD2. Germline CDR1 reads SEHNR; CDR2 reads FQNEAQ (reference sequence). This CDR3 is built from 16 residues. Trimming took 1 base from V and 6 from J; bases not matched to a gene: 8. In DNA form, the CDR3 reads TGTGCCAGCAGCTTAGGGGTCGGGACTAGCGAGAAGACCCAGTACTTC. Its protein product is CASSLGVGTSEKTQYF.

V and J are TRBV6-1 and TRBJ2-7; possible D gene TRBD1, 6 bases. Deletions cut 5 bases from V and 0 bases from J, with 14 bases between. CDR3 length: 15 amino acids. Per the germline V gene, CDR1 is MNHNS and CDR2 is SASEGT. This CDR3 reads CASSRWGLGSYEQYF. CDR3 nucleotide sequence: TGTGCCAGCAGTCGGTGGGGGCTAGGCTCCTACGAGCAGTACTTC.

The chain has TRBV29-1 and TRBJ1-1; TRBD1 might be the D (6 bases). The CDR3 contains 12 residues. V was clipped by 7 bases and J by 5 bases, with 14 bases between them. CDR1 SQVTM and CDR2 ANQGSEA come from the germline V gene. The CDR3 region is CSARGGRTEAFF. The CDR3 region has the DNA TGCAGCGCACGGGGGGGCAGGACTGAAGCTTTCTTT. The full variable domain, with the rest looked up from reference TRBV29-1 and TRBJ1-1, is SAVISQKPSRDICQRGTSLTIQCQVDSQVTMMFWYRQQPGQSLTLIATANQGSEATYESGFVIDKFPISRPNLTFSTLTVSNMSPEDSSIYLCSARGGRTEAFFGQGTRLTVV.

V is TRBV5-1 and J is TRBJ2-1; 12 bases are shared with TRBD2. This CDR3 spans 19 amino acids. The V gene's germline CDR1 is SGHRS and CDR2 YFSETQ. Germline trimming cut 2 bases from V and 7 bases from J; bases unmatched to any gene: 16. The CDR3 DNA follows: TGCGCCAGCAGCTTTCACGGGACTAGCGGGTTCCAAGTGGGGAATGAGCAGTTCTTC. Translating gives CASSFHGTSGFQVGNEQFF.

This chain uses TRBV7-2 with TRBJ1-2, with 8 bases that match TRBD1. Germline trimming cut 5 bases from V and 7 bases from J; bases unmatched to any gene: 9. CDR3 size: 14 residues. Per germline, CDR1 SGHTA and CDR2 FQGNSA. CDR3 sequence: CASSTSQGAPGYTF. CDR3 in DNA: TGTGCCAGCAGCACCTCCCAGGGGGCGCCTGGCTACACCTTC.

The chain uses TRBV4-3 and TRBJ2-5; D might be TRBD2 (6 bases). CDR3 length: 16 residues. V gave up 2 bases and J gave up 8 bases, with 21 bases separating them. The V gene's germline CDR1 is LGHNA and CDR2 YSLEER. The CDR3 here is CASSQTGDWGQETQYF. CDR3 bases: TGCGCCAGCAGCCAAACGGGGGACTGGGGCCAGGAAACCCAGTACTTC.

V is TRBV19 and J is TRBJ1-3, with D unresolved. The CDR3 is 13 residues long. V gave up 11 bases and J gave up 8 bases, with 19 bases separating them. The germline CDR1 and CDR2 sequences are LNHDA and SQIVND (reference sequence). CDR3 sequence: CACRVTGADTIYF. DNA for the CDR3: TGTGCCTGCCGGGTTACGGGTGCGGACACCATATATTTT.

V is TRBV19 and J is TRBJ2-2, with TRBD1 identical over 10 bases. The junction had 14 bases not matched to a gene; V was cut back by 3 bases and J by 10 bases. The germline V gene has CDR1 LNHDA and CDR2 SQIVND (reference sequence). CDR3 length: 17 residues. CDR3 residues: CASSIRGYRQGAAELFF. As DNA, the CDR3 is TGTGCCAGTAGTATTAGGGGATATAGACAGGGGGCAGCGGAGCTGTTTTTT. Full variable domain (rest looked up from reference TRBV19 and TRBJ2-2): DGGITQSPKYLFRKEGQNVTLSCEQNLNHDAMYWYRQDPGQGLRLIYYSQIVNDFQKGDIAEGYSVSREKKESFPLTVTSAQKNPTAFYLCASSIRGYRQGAAELFFGEGSRLTVL.

The chain combines TRBV5-1 with TRBJ2-3; a weak D match, TRBD1 (6 bases). This CDR3 comprises 15 residues. Germline V gene lookup returns CDR1 SGHRS and CDR2 YFSETQ. V lost 1 base and J lost 6, with 15 bases in between. This CDR3 is CASSLYRTGLDTQYF. The CDR3 DNA follows: TGCGCCAGCAGCTTGTACCGTACAGGGTTGGATACGCAGTATTTT.

The chain uses TRBV2 and TRBJ2-3; D ambiguous. From germline, CDR1 is SNHLY and CDR2 FYNNEI. Trimming took 8 bases from V and 3 from J, leaving 9 bases between them. The CDR3 contains 12 residues. CDR3 sequence (DNA): TGTGCCAGCTTTCGCAGTACAGATACGCAGTATTTT. This codes for CASFRSTDTQYF.

The chain combines TRBV19 with TRBJ2-7; 7 nucleotides agree with TRBD1. Germline values: CDR1 LNHDA, CDR2 SQIVND (reference sequence). The length of the CDR3 is 14 residues. The J segment lost 6 bases and the V segment lost 9 bases, leaving 14 bases of the junction unmatched. The DNA of the CDR3 is TGTGCCAGCAGCCGGGACAGCCCAACCCTCGAGCAGTACTTC. Protein: CASSRDSPTLEQYF.

This chain links TRBV15 with TRBJ2-5; D might be TRBD2 (6 bases). The CDR3 is 14 amino acids. With 0 bases removed from V and 5 bases from J, the gap between germline ends came to 10 bases. Germline CDR1 is LNHNV and CDR2 is YYDKDF (reference sequence). CDR3 amino acids: CATSREEGAETQYF. In DNA, the CDR3 is TGTGCCACCAGCAGAGAGGAGGGAGCGGAGACCCAGTACTTC. Variable domain in full (rest from reference TRBV15 and TRBJ2-5): DAMVIQNPRYQVTQFGKPVTLSCSQTLNHNVMYWYQQKSSQAPKLLFHYYDKDFNNEADTPDNFQSRRPNTSFCFLDIRSPGLGDTAMYLCATSREEGAETQYFGPGTRLLVL.